This TCR beta chain was obtained from a study of response to subunit inactivated influenza vaccine. CDR1 and CDR2 from the germline V gene are DFQATT and SNEGSKA (reference sequence). Deletions cut 7 bases from V and 8 bases from J, with 8 bases between. CDR3 length: 9 amino acids. This clonotype was counted between two and nine times. What it recognizes is unknown. General study results and limits: A suggestion made by the authors is that each seasonal influenza vaccination recruits few new T cells.

TCRdb fed the RT-PCR reads into MiXCR, producing one record per CDR3 protein. Of about 500,000 distinct CDR3 sequences in the sample, approximately 15% were seen once. This TCR came from a man aged 50-75 years who received an inactivated influenza vaccine. The genes are TRBV20-1 and TRBJ1-1; possibly TRBD1 for D (6 bases). Sequences were derived from CD4+ T cells sorted from PBMCs, sampled approximately 25 months after vaccination. The CDR3 coding sequence is TGCAGTGGGACAGTAGAAGCTTTCTTT. It is translated as CSGTVEAFF.